A single sample is the source of the 24 T cell receptor beta chains below, sequenced in a study of T cells in Graves' hyperthyroidism and ophthalmopathy. Amplification of TCR beta CDR3 regions was performed using RNA transcripts as template. The HTBI primer set was used in a first-round RT-PCR of the TCR CDR3. TCRdb analysed the multiplex PCR reads with MiXCR anew, one entry per CDR3 protein. The table lists a few hundred thousand distinct CDR3 sequences, less than 25% of them singletons. The specimen sequenced was blood. The source is a man younger than 35 with Graves' hyperthyroidism.

This clonotype was seen a few times. The chain combines TRBV30 with TRBJ1-1, with a tentative D call TRBD1 (5 bases). Germline lookup yields CDR1 GTSNPN and CDR2 SVGIG (reference sequence). This CDR3 is 14 amino acids long. The V end lost 2 bases, the J end lost 1 base, and 11 bases lay between the germline ends. The CDR3 region has the DNA TGTGCCTGGAGTCCCGGTGGGGGGAACACTGAAGCTTTCTTT. Protein: CAWSPGGGNTEAFF.

The sample holds many counts of this clonotype. The chain joins TRBV6-5 to TRBJ1-3; D possibly corresponds to TRBD1 (6 bases). Trimming stripped 4 bases from V and 2 bases from J, with 12 bases between. CDR3 length: 15 residues. CDR1 and CDR2 (germline): MNHEY, SVGAGI. CDR3 loop: CASSLGGNAGNTIYF. The CDR3 bases are TGTGCCAGCAGTTTAGGGGGGAATGCTGGAAACACCATATATTTT.

The genes are TRBV6-5 and TRBJ2-7; maybe TRBD2 (5 bases). Trimming removed 0 bases at V and 2 bases at J, with 11 bases between. Germline V gene lookup returns CDR1 MNHEY and CDR2 SVGAGI. The CDR3 loop spans 15 amino acids. The DNA of the CDR3 is TGTGCCAGCAGTTACTCCCGGGGAAGAACCTACGAGCAGTACTTC. Translation gives CASSYSRGRTYEQYF.

This clonotype was recorded many times. The rearrangement links TRBV9 to TRBJ2-5, with D possibly matching TRBD1 (5 bases). CDR1 and CDR2 (germline): SGDLS, YYNGEE. Deletions cut 4 bases from V and 5 bases from J, with 18 bases between. The CDR3 extends over 15 amino acids. The CDR3 is CASSPYSDMRETQYF. The CDR3 bases are TGTGCCAGCAGCCCTTACTCGGACATGCGGGAGACCCAGTACTTC.

This clonotype was detected many times. This chain links TRBV6-1 with TRBJ2-7; D might be TRBD2 (5 bases). Germline V gene sequence: CDR1 MNHNS, CDR2 SASEGT. This CDR3 comprises 15 residues. V gave up 5 bases and J gave up 3 bases, with 17 bases separating them. Written as DNA, the CDR3 is TGTGCCAGCAGTACCCCTTCGACGGGGAACTACGAGCAGTACTTC. It is translated as CASSTPSTGNYEQYF.

The table lists this clonotype with many counts. The chain is built from TRBV24-1 and TRBJ2-2, with D unresolved. With 10 bases removed from V and 2 bases from J, the gap between germline ends came to 10 bases. The germline V gene encodes CDR1 KGHDR and CDR2 SFDVKD. The CDR3 consists of 13 residues. The CDR3: CATTSDNTGELFF. Written as DNA, the CDR3 is TGTGCCACTACCAGCGACAACACCGGGGAGCTGTTTTTT.

There are many counts of this clonotype. This sequence joins TRBV2 and TRBJ1-3; the D is unclear. V lost 4 bases, J lost 0 bases, and 7 bases lay in between. Germline CDR1 reads SNHLY; CDR2 reads FYNNEI. This CDR3 has 14 residues. The CDR3 nucleotides read TGTGCCAGCAGTGTGCTCAGCTCTGGAAACACCATATATTTT. It codes for CASSVLSSGNTIYF. The complete variable domain, with remaining parts taken from reference TRBV2 and TRBJ1-3, reads EPEVTQTPSHQVTQMGQEVILRCVPISNHLYFYWYRQILGQKVEFLVSFYNNEISEKSEIFDDQFSVERPDGSNFTLKIRSTKLEDSAMYFCASSVLSSGNTIYFGEGSWLTVV.

The gene calls are TRBV7-2 and TRBJ2-5; 10 nucleotides match TRBD2. The CDR3 has 14 residues. V was clipped by 3 bases and J by 5 bases; unmatched bases: 3. Germline V lookup: CDR1 SGHTA, CDR2 FQGNSA. The CDR3 DNA reads as TGTGCCAGCAGCTTCCTAGCGGGAGATGAGACCCAGTACTTC. As protein: CASSFLAGDETQYF.

The chain recombines TRBV2 with TRBJ1-2, with D possibly matching TRBD1 (6 bases). V was trimmed by 7 bases and J by 4 bases, leaving 13 bases between them. The CDR3 extends over 13 amino acids. Per germline, CDR1 SNHLY and CDR2 FYNNEI. The CDR3 DNA reads as TGTGCCAGCACCCAGGGGCCCGCCTATGGCTACACCTTC. As protein: CASTQGPAYGYTF.

This clonotype was seen a few times. The chain is built from TRBV3-1 and TRBJ2-5, with 7 bases lining up with TRBD1. Germline V gene lookup returns CDR1 LGHDT and CDR2 YNNKEL (reference sequence). The length of the CDR3 is 12 residues. The J segment lost 7 bases and the V segment lost 1 base, leaving 0 bases of the junction unmatched. The CDR3 reads CASSQGTGTQYF. The DNA of the CDR3 is TGTGCCAGCAGCCAAGGGACAGGGACCCAGTACTTC.

This clonotype showed up many times. The rearrangement links TRBV7-2 to TRBJ1-5; D unclear. This CDR3 contains 14 residues. Germline lookup yields CDR1 SGHTA and CDR2 FQGNSA. Trimming cost V 7 bases and J 5 bases, with 15 bases left between them. The CDR3 spells CASNTARGDQPQHF. CDR3 DNA sequence: TGTGCCAGCAACACGGCTCGCGGGGATCAGCCCCAGCATTTT.

The rearrangement joins TRBV6-2 or TRBV6-3 to TRBJ2-5; TRBD2 matches 11 bases. Germline V CDR1 and CDR2: MNHEY, SVGEGT. V dropped 2 bases and J dropped 6; count of bases not matched to a gene: 17. The CDR3 totals 19 residues. The CDR3 loop reads CASSYPMGLSGRAWKTQYF. The CDR3 DNA is TGTGCCAGCAGTTACCCCATGGGGCTTAGCGGGAGGGCCTGGAAGACCCAGTACTTC.

This clonotype appeared many times. The chain couples TRBV6-5 to TRBJ2-5, with D perhaps matching TRBD1 (6 bases). Germline V lookup: CDR1 MNHEY, CDR2 SVGAGI. The germline V and J ends were trimmed by 4 bases and 8 bases, with 17 bases remaining between them. The CDR3 has 14 amino acids. The CDR3: CASSSDSLTRTQYF. In nucleotides, the CDR3 is TGTGCCAGCAGTTCGGACAGCCTGACCCGAACCCAGTACTTC.

This clonotype was counted at least ten times. The CDR3 DNA reads TGTGCCAGCAGTTACGTGGTAGCGGGGGGAACCGGGGAGCTGTTTTTT. Translated, it gives CASSYVVAGGTGELFF. The chain recombines TRBV6-5 with TRBJ2-2; 10 positions match TRBD2. V gave up 2 bases and J gave up 5 bases; unmatched junction bases: 5. The CDR3 is made up of 16 amino acids. Germline V gene sequence: CDR1 MNHEY, CDR2 SVGAGI.

This chain joins TRBV28 and TRBJ1-6; D is unresolved. CDR1 is MDHEN, CDR2 SYDVKM, per germline. V was clipped by 3 bases and J by 13 bases, with 10 bases between them. The CDR3 covers 12 residues. The CDR3 loop reads CASSLSEIPLHF. In DNA, the CDR3 is TGTGCCAGCAGTTTGTCGGAGATTCCCCTCCACTTT.

This clonotype was counted at least ten times. The chain's CDR3 is CSARDMGAGGYTF. The DNA of the CDR3 is TGCAGTGCTAGAGATATGGGGGCTGGTGGCTACACCTTC. This chain links TRBV20-1 with TRBJ1-2, with D possibly matching TRBD1 (6 bases). The CDR3 runs 13 residues. Germline CDR1 reads DFQATT; CDR2 reads SNEGSKA (reference sequence). Between the trimmed V and J ends, which lost 0 bases and 7 bases, there was a span of 12 bases.

This clonotype was observed a few times. This chain uses TRBV18 with TRBJ2-5; no clear D. V was pared by 6 bases and J by 1 base, with 12 bases between. The CDR3 is 14 residues long. Germline V CDR1 and CDR2: KGHSH, LQKENI. The CDR3 DNA reads TGTGCCAGCTCCCCAACAAGCTCCCAAGAGACCCAGTACTTC. Its protein product is CASSPTSSQETQYF.

CDR3 region: CSAGGGGREQYF. For the CDR3, the DNA is TGCAGTGCTGGAGGGGGGGGCCGCGAGCAGTACTTC. The chain employs TRBV20-1 and TRBJ2-7, with a weak D call TRBD2 (7 bases). Germline V gene lookup returns CDR1 DFQATT and CDR2 SNEGSKA (reference sequence). V was cut by 5 bases and J by 6 bases, with 14 bases left in between. The CDR3 length is 12 residues.

This clonotype was observed many times. V gene TRBV5-5 combines with J gene TRBJ1-2, with D possibly matching TRBD1 (5 bases). Germline assignment: CDR1 SGHKS and CDR2 YYEKEE (reference sequence). V lost 0 bases and J 2 bases, leaving 8 bases between the germline ends. This CDR3 contains 14 residues. DNA of the CDR3: TGTGCCAGCAGCTTGGTTGACAGCAACTATGGCTACACCTTC. It yields the protein CASSLVDSNYGYTF.

This clonotype turned up a few times. The chain combines TRBV28 with TRBJ2-7, with D possibly matching TRBD2 (6 bases). Germline V gene sequence: CDR1 MDHEN, CDR2 SYDVKM. V was shortened by 6 bases and J by 2 bases, with 11 bases between the two germline ends. CDR3 length: 13 amino acids. CDR3 protein: CASSSAGTYEQYF. The CDR3 DNA is TGTGCCAGCAGCTCGGCGGGAACCTACGAGCAGTACTTC.

This clonotype appeared many times. J is TRBJ1-2 and V is TRBV12-3 or TRBV12-4, with a tentative D call TRBD1 (6 bases). The CDR3 is 13 residues long. Trimming removed 4 bases from V and 5 bases from J, with 11 bases in between. CDR3 in DNA: TGTGCCAGCAGTTCGGTCCAGGGGTATGGCTACACCTTC. Protein product: CASSSVQGYGYTF.

This clonotype was observed a few times. CDR3 region: CSARVPTNTEAFF. CDR3 coding DNA: TGCAGTGCTAGAGTCCCAACGAACACTGAAGCTTTCTTT. This chain uses TRBV20-1 with TRBJ1-1; D is undetermined. CDR3 length: 13 amino acids. The ends were cut back, 1 base at V and 1 base at J, with 7 bases in the middle. Germline CDR1 reads DFQATT; CDR2 reads SNEGSKA (reference sequence).

V usage is TRBV12-3 or TRBV12-4 and J usage is TRBJ2-5; TRBD2 might be the D (5 bases). V was pared by 6 bases and J by 5 bases, with 16 bases between. The CDR3 loop spans 14 amino acids. Written as DNA, the CDR3 is TGTGCCAGCAGGGAACGAGCGGCTGGGGAGACCCAGTACTTC. It encodes CASRERAAGETQYF.

This clonotype was detected many times. The rearrangement uses TRBV6-5 and TRBJ2-7, with D possibly matching TRBD2 (6 bases). The CDR3 length is 15 residues. CDR1 and CDR2 (germline): MNHEY, SVGAGI. V was shortened by 4 bases and J by 2 bases, with 15 bases between the two germline ends. CDR3 sequence: CASSSLGSGAYEQYF. CDR3 nucleotides: TGTGCCAGCAGTTCCCTCGGGAGTGGGGCCTACGAGCAGTACTTC.